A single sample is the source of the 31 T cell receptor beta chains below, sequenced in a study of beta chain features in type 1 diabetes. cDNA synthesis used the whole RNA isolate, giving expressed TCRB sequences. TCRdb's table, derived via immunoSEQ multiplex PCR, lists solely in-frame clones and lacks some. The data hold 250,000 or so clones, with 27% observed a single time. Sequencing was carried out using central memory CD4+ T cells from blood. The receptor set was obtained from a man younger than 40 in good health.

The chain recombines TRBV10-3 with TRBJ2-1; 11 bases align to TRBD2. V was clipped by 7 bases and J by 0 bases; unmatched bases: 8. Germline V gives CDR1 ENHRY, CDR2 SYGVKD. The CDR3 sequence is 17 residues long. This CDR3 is CAIKETSGVTSYNEQFF. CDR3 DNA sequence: TGTGCCATCAAAGAGACTAGCGGGGTGACCTCCTACAATGAGCAGTTCTTC.

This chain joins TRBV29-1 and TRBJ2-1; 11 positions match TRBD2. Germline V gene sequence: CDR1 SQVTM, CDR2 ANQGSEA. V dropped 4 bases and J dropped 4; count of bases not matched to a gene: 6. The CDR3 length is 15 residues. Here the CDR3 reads CSVVRLAGGYNEQFF. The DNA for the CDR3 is TGCAGCGTTGTGCGGTTAGCGGGAGGGTACAATGAGCAGTTCTTC.

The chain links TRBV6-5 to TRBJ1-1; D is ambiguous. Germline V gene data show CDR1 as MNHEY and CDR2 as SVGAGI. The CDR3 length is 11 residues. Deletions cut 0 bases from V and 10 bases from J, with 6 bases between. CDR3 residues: CASSYSSVAFF. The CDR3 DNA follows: TGTGCCAGCAGTTACTCGAGCGTAGCTTTCTTT.

The CDR3 here is CASSLSGQGKDEQFF. The CDR3 DNA reads as TGTGCCAGCAGTCTATCGGGACAGGGGAAGGATGAGCAGTTCTTC. The rearrangement joins TRBV25-1 to TRBJ2-1, with 10 bases lining up with TRBD1. There are 15 residues in the CDR3. Germline CDR1 MGHDK, CDR2 SYGVNS. V was pared by 5 bases and J by 8 bases, with 9 bases of the junction left unmatched. Filled out from reference TRBV25-1 and TRBJ2-1, the complete variable domain reads EADIYQTPRYLVIGTGKKITLECSQTMGHDKMYWYQQDPGMELHLIHYSYGVNSTEKGDLSSESTVSRIRTEHFPLTLESARPSHTSQYLCASSLSGQGKDEQFFGPGTRLTVL.

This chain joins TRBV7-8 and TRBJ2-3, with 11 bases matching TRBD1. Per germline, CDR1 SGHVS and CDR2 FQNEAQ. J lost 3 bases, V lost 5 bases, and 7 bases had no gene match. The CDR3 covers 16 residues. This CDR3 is CASSRGQGARTDTQYF. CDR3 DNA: TGTGCCAGCAGCCGTGGACAGGGGGCCCGAACAGATACGCAGTATTTT.

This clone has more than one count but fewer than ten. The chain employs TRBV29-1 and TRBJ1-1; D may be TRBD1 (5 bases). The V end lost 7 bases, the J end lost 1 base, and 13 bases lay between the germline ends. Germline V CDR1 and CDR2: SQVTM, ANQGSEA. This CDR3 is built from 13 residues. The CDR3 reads CSGAGTRNTEAFF. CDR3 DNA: TGCAGCGGCGCAGGGACGCGGAACACTGAAGCTTTCTTT.

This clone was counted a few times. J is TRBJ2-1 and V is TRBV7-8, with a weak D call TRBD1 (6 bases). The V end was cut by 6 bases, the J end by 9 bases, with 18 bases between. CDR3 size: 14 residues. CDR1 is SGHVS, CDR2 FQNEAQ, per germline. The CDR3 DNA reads TGTGCCAGCAGACGCAGGGGCGAGAGGGTTGAGCAGTTCTTC. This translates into CASRRRGERVEQFF.

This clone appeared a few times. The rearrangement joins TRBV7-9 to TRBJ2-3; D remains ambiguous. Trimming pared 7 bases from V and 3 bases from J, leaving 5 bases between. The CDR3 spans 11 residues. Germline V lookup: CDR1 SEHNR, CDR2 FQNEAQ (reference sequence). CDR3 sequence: CASTVTDTQYF. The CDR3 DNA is TGTGCCAGCACCGTGACAGATACGCAGTATTTT.

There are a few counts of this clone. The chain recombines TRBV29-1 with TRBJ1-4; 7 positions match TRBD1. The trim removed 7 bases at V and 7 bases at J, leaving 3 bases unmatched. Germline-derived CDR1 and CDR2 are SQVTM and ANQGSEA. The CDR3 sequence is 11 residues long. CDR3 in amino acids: CSGGTAEKLFF. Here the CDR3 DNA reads TGCAGCGGGGGGACAGCTGAAAAACTGTTTTTT.

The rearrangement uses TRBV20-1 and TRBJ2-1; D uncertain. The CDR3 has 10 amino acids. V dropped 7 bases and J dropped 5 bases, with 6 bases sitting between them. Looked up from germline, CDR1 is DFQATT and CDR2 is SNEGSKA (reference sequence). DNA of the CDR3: TGCAGTGTCAATGACAATGAGCAGTTCTTC. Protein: CSVNDNEQFF.

CDR3 in amino acids: CASSVVGYKDNEQFF. The CDR3 bases are TGTGCCAGCAGCGTAGTGGGATACAAAGACAATGAGCAGTTCTTC. This chain joins TRBV9 and TRBJ2-1; D is unresolved. This CDR3 spans 15 amino acids. Germline values: CDR1 SGDLS, CDR2 YYNGEE. Trimming took off 0 bases at V and 5 bases at J, with 12 bases between the two ends.

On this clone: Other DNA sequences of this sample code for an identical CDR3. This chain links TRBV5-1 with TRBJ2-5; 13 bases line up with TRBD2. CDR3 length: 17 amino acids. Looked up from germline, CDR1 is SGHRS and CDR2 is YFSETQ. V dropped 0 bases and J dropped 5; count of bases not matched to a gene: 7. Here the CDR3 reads CASSLALAGGPQETQYF. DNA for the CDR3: TGCGCCAGCAGCTTGGCACTAGCGGGGGGGCCCCAGGAGACCCAGTACTTC.

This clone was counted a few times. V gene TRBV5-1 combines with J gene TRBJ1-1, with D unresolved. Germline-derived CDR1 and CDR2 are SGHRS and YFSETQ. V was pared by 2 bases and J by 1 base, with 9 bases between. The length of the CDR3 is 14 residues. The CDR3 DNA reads TGCGCCAGCAGCTTCGGCAGGCCGAACACTGAAGCTTTCTTT. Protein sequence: CASSFGRPNTEAFF.

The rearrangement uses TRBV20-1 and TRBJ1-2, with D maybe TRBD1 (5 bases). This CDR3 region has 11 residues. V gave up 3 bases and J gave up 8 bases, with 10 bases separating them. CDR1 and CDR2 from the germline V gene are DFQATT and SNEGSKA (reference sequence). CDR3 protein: CSARGVVGYTF. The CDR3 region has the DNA TGCAGTGCTAGGGGGGTAGTGGGCTACACCTTC.

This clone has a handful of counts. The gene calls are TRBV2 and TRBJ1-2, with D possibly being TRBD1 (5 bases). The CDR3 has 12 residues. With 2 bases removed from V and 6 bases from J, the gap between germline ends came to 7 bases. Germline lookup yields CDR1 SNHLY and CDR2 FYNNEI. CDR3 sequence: CASSEQGNGYTF. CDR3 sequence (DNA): TGTGCCAGCAGTGAACAGGGAAATGGCTACACCTTC.

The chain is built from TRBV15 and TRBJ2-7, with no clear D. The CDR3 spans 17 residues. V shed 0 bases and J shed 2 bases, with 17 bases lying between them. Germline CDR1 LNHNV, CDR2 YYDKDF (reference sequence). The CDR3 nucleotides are TGTGCCACCAGCAGAGATGCTAGAACAGATGTCCCCTACGAGCAGTACTTC. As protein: CATSRDARTDVPYEQYF.

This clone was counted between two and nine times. The CDR3 loop is CASGGASLTDTQYF. The CDR3, as DNA: TGTGCCAGCGGTGGGGCTTCCCTCACAGATACGCAGTATTTT. This sequence joins TRBV27 and TRBJ2-3; D is possibly TRBD1 (5 bases). V was clipped by 8 bases and J by 2 bases, with 14 bases between them. The CDR3 loop spans 14 amino acids. Germline V CDR1 and CDR2: MNHEY, SMNVEV (reference sequence).

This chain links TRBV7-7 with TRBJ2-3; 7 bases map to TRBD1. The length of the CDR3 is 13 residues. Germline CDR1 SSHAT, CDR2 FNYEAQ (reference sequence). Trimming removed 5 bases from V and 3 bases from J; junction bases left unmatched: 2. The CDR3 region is CASSRGQTDTQYF. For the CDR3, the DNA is TGTGCCAGCAGCCGGGGACAGACAGATACGCAGTATTTT.

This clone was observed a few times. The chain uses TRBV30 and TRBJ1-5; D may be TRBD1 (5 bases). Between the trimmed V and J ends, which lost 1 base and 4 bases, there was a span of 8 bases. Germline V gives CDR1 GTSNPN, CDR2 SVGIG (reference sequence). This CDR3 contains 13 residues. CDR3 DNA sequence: TGTGCCTGGAGTGACGGGGGTAATCAGCCCCAGCATTTT. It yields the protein CAWSDGGNQPQHF. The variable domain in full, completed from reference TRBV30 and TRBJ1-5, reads SQTIHQWPATLVQPVGSPLSLECTVEGTSNPNLYWYRQAAGRGLQLLFYSVGIGQISSEVPQNLSASRPQDRQFILSSKKLLLSDSGFYLCAWSDGGNQPQHFGDGTRLSIL.

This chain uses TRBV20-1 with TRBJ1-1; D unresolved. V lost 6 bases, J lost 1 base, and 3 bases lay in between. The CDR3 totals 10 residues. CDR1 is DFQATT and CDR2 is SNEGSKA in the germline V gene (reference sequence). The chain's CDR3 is CSAQNTEAFF. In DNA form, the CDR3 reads TGCAGTGCACAGAACACTGAAGCTTTCTTT.

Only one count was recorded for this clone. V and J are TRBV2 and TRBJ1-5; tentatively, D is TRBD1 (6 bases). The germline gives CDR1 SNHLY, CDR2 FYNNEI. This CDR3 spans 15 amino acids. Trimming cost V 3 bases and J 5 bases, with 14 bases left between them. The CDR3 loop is CASSEDGGNHQPQHF. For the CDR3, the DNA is TGTGCCAGCAGTGAGGATGGGGGCAACCATCAGCCCCAGCATTTT.

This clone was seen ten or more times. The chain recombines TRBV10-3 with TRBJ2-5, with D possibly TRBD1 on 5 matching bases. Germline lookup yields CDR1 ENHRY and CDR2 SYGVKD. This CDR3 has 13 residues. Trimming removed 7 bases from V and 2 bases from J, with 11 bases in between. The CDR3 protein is CAITGALQETQYF. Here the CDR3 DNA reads TGTGCCATCACTGGGGCCTTACAAGAGACCCAGTACTTC.

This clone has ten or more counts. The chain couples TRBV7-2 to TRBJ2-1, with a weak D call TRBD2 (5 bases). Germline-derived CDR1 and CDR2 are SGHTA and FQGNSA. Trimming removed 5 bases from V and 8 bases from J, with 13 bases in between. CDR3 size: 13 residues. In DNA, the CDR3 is TGTGCCAGCAGCGGGAAGGCCGGGGATGAGCAGTTCTTC. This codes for CASSGKAGDEQFF.

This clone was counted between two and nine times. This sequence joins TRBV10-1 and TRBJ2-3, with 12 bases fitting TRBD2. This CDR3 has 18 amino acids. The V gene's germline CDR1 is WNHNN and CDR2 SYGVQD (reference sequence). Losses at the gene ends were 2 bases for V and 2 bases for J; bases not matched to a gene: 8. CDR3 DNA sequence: TGCGCCAGCAGTGAGGTGTTACTAGCGGGAGGAATCACAGATACGCAGTATTTT. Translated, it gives CASSEVLLAGGITDTQYF.

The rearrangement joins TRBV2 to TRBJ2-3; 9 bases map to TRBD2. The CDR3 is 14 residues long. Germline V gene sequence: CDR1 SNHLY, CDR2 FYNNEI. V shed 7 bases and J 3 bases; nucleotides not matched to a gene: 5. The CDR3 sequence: CASNVAGVTDTQYF. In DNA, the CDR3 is TGTGCCAGCAACGTAGCGGGGGTTACAGATACGCAGTATTTT. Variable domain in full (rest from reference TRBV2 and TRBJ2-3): EPEVTQTPSHQVTQMGQEVILRCVPISNHLYFYWYRQILGQKVEFLVSFYNNEISEKSEIFDDQFSVERPDGSNFTLKIRSTKLEDSAMYFCASNVAGVTDTQYFGPGTRLTVL.

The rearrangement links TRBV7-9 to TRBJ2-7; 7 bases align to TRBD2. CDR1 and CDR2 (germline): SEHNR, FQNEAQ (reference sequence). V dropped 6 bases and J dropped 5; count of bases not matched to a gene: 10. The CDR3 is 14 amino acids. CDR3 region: CASSRGGEGNEQYF. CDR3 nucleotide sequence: TGTGCCAGCAGTCGGGGAGGGGAAGGGAACGAGCAGTACTTC. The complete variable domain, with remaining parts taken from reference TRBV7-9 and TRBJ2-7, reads DTGVSQNPRHKITKRGQNVTFRCDPISEHNRLYWYRQTLGQGPEFLTYFQNEAQLEKSRLLSDRFSAERPKGSFSTLEIQRTEQGDSAMYLCASSRGGEGNEQYFGPGTRLTVT.

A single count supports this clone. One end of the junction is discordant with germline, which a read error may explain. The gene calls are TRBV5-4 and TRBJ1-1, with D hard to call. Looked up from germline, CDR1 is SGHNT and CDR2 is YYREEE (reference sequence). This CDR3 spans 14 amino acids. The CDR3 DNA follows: TGTGCCAGCACCAAGAAGGCTGGGAACGCTGAAGCTTTCTTT. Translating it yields CASTKKAGNAEAFF.

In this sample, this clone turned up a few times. CDR3 coding DNA: TGTGCCAGCTCACCAGACGGGGGGGCAGCCTACGAGCAGTACTTC. Translation gives CASSPDGGAAYEQYF. V usage is TRBV18 and J usage is TRBJ2-7, with TRBD2 matching 8 bases. The CDR3 runs 15 residues. J lost 2 bases, V lost 2 bases, and 5 bases had no gene match. Germline V CDR1 and CDR2: KGHSH, LQKENI.

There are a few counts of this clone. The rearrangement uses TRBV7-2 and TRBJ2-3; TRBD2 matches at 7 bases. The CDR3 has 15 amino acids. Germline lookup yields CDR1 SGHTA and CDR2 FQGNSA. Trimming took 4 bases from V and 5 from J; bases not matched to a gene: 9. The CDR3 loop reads CASSYSGGGGDTQYF. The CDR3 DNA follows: TGTGCCAGCAGCTATAGCGGCGGGGGTGGAGATACGCAGTATTTT.

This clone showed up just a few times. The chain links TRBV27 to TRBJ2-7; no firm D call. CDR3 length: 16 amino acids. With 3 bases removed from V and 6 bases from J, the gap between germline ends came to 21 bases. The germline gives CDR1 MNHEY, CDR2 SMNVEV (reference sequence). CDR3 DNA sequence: TGTGCCAGCAGTTTCCCGGAGATTCCGGCCCCCCTCGAGCAGTACTTC. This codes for CASSFPEIPAPLEQYF.

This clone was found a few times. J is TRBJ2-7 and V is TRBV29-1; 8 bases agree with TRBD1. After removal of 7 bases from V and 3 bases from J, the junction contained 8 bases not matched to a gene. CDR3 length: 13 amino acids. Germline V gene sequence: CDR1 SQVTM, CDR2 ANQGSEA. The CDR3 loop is CSAGQGGGYEQYF. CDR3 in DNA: TGCAGCGCAGGACAGGGTGGGGGCTACGAGCAGTACTTC.